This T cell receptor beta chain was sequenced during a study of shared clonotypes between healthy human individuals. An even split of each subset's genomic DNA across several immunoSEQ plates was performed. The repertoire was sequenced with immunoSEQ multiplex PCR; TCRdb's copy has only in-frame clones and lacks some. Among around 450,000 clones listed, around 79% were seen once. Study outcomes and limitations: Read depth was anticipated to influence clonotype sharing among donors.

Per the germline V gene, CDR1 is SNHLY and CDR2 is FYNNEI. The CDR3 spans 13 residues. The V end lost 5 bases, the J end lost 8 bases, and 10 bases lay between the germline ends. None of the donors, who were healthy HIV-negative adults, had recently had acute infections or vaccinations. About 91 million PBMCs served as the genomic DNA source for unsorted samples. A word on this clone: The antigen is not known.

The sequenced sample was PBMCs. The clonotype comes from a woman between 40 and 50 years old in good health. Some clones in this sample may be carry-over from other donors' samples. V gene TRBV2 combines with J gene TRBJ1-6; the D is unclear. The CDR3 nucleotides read TGTGCCAGCAGTTTAGGGAACGATTCACCCCTCCACTTT. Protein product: CASSLGNDSPLHF.